This T cell receptor (beta chain) was sequenced in a study of blood T cell repertoires in COVID-19 (dated by TCRdb to the early 2020s). For context, the study as a whole: Samples covering the acute and convalescent phases of COVID-19 were provided by collaborators in the United States, Italy and Spain. Subjects who had been exposed to COVID-19, were actively infected with it, or had recovered from it provided the deeply sampled blood TCRbeta repertoires that made up the dataset. The repertoires were released in a freely available public database intended as a resource for research on the immune response to SARS-CoV-2. The prospective study material was composed of cDNA or gDNA derived from T cells, B-cell-depleted T cells, or PBMCs. Samples came from the ongoing ImmuneRACE study (first 160 participants) plus 1,254 subjects from 6 global collaborators. Where HLA class I and class II types were available, the types were taken from metadata supplied by the sample provider, not from assay-based typing. Sample metadata almost always included a de-identified subject ID, COVID-19 status, age in years and sex.

The CDR3 has 16 amino acids, counting the end cysteine and phenylalanine. Of all the DNA, just the CDR3 is kept, 48 bases in frame from base 1. CDR1 SGHTA and CDR2 FQGNSA were looked up in the germline V gene. V is pared back by 3 bases and J by 1 base, with 13 bases lying between the germline termini. The immunoSEQ Assay, a bias-controlled multiplex PCR, was used to amplify TCRbeta CDR3 regions from genomic DNA. The paper's processing steps were these. Nucleated cell counts per sample were estimated from amplification of reference gene primers within the assay. To quantify the absolute abundance of each unique TCRbeta CDR3 rearrangement, sequence reads were collapsed and filtered. For each sample, productive Simpson clonality was calculated by taking the square root of Simpson's diversity index across productive rearrangements. In TCRdb, the immuneACCESS table is reduced to in-frame sequences with V and J assigned. These tables do not hold every clone; where another copy was compared, an unresolved V gene accounts for under half, and the others remain unexplained. Clone size and the V and J calls come from that table; the DNA yielded D and trimming. The sample table shows about 310,000 clones, and 75% to 90% are seen once. The top ten clonotypes cover about 9.9% of the sample.

In the prospective study, participants were roughly 18 to 100 years old, resided in fewer than 25 geographic areas of the United States, and were enrolled through a virtual design. In the prospective study, participants were assigned to cohorts based on the clinical history participants reported in a screening survey and a study questionnaire. For ImmuneRACE Cohort 3, a participant was defined as recovered based on two consecutive negative NP/OP PCR tests, clearance by a healthcare professional, or resolution of symptoms. Each participant in the prospective study had whole blood, serum and a nasopharyngeal or oropharyngeal swab collected by mobile phlebotomists. Over a roughly 2-month period, participants in the prospective study had the option of providing additional blood draws and questionnaires. Prospective study blood samples were shipped either frozen or at room temperature before DNA extraction.

Details on this clone: Its target antigen remains unknown. The record has no base qualities; no much larger clone is one base away.

Paper-wide results and their limitations: The amount of clinical and demographic metadata varied by source and participant and was provided uncurated.

Sequencing input: PBMCs or T cells enriched from blood (not recorded which). This TCR derives from a woman in her 40s who had recovered from COVID-19. The V and J genes are TRBV7-2 and TRBJ2-4; the D gene cannot be named for sure. At the DNA level, the sequence is TGTGCCAGCAGCTTCCCTAAATCCCTGGCCAAAAACATTCAGTACTTC. Its translation reads: CASSFPKSLAKNIQYF.